Each of the 25 T cell receptor beta chains below was sequenced from the same sample in a study of cytomegalovirus exposure and HLA in healthy donors. Produced via immunoSEQ multiplex PCR; TCRdb's table is partial and in-frame only. The data hold about 190,000 clones, with about 80% observed a single time. Specimen: PBMCs. These TCRs come from a man between 18 and 35 years old in good health and CMV-seropositive.

The gene calls are TRBV27 and TRBJ1-2; a weak D match, TRBD1 (5 bases). Trimming stripped 2 bases from V and 1 base from J, with 5 bases between. The germline CDR1 and CDR2 sequences are MNHEY and SMNVEV (reference sequence). The CDR3 has 13 amino acids. CDR3 loop: CASSLQGNYGYTF. CDR3 DNA: TGTGCCAGCAGTTTACAGGGTAACTATGGCTACACCTTC.

The chain employs TRBV28 and TRBJ2-7; no reliable D call. The germline V gene encodes CDR1 MDHEN and CDR2 SYDVKM. The V gene lost 2 bases and the J gene lost 6 bases, with 14 bases spanning the gap. The CDR3 totals 14 residues. CDR3 in amino acids: CASSLLVRVVEQYF. The CDR3, as DNA: TGTGCCAGCAGTTTACTAGTCCGAGTAGTCGAGCAGTACTTC.

The count of this clone is one. The chain couples TRBV4-3 to TRBJ2-2; 8 positions agree with TRBD1. V dropped 2 bases and J dropped 1; count of bases not matched to a gene: 12. The CDR3 totals 19 residues. CDR1 and CDR2 (germline): LGHNA, YSLEER. This CDR3 is CASSQPTGTGSLNTGELFF. Here the CDR3 DNA reads TGCGCCAGCAGCCAACCAACCGGGACAGGCAGTCTGAACACCGGGGAGCTGTTTTTT.

The chain links TRBV6-1 to TRBJ1-4, with D perhaps matching TRBD1 (5 bases). Germline values: CDR1 MNHNS, CDR2 SASEGT. CDR3 size: 14 residues. The ends were cut back, 1 base at V and 8 bases at J, with 11 bases in the middle. The CDR3 here is CASSEVWGEEKLFF. The CDR3 region has the DNA TGTGCCAGCAGTGAAGTTTGGGGGGAGGAAAAACTGTTTTTT.

V gene TRBV4-2 combines with J gene TRBJ1-5, with D tentatively TRBD1 (6 bases). Looked up from germline, CDR1 is LGHNA and CDR2 is YNFKEQ. Deletions cut 6 bases from V and 0 bases from J, with 12 bases between. The CDR3 totals 15 residues. CDR3 in DNA: TGTGCCAGCAGGGGGACACACAATAGCAATCAGCCCCAGCATTTT. Protein: CASRGTHNSNQPQHF.

The CDR3, as DNA: TGTGCCAGCACGGGGACTAGCGTTTACAATGAGCAGTTCTTC. It is translated as CASTGTSVYNEQFF. The V gene is TRBV19, the J gene TRBJ2-1, with 10 bases identical to TRBD2. The length of the CDR3 is 14 residues. CDR1 is LNHDA and CDR2 is SQIVND in the germline V gene (reference sequence). With V trimmed by 9 bases and J by 4 bases, 6 bases remained unmatched.

J is TRBJ1-3 and V is TRBV2, with 9 bases that match TRBD1. CDR3 length: 15 amino acids. Losses at the gene ends were 5 bases for V and 2 bases for J; bases not matched to a gene: 4. Germline V gene lookup returns CDR1 SNHLY and CDR2 FYNNEI. The CDR3 protein is CASSRDRVTGNTIYF. CDR3 sequence (DNA): TGTGCCAGCAGTCGGGACAGGGTAACTGGAAACACCATATATTTT.

This chain joins TRBV9 and TRBJ2-3; tentatively, D is TRBD2 (6 bases). Germline assignment: CDR1 SGDLS and CDR2 YYNGEE. The CDR3 has 15 residues. V was clipped by 1 base and J by 6 bases, with 15 bases between them. CDR3 protein: CASSVIPGARDTQYF. The DNA for the CDR3 is TGTGCCAGCAGCGTAATTCCGGGAGCACGGGATACGCAGTATTTT.

This clone was seen only once. The CDR3, as DNA: TGTGCCAGCAGCCAAGGGGCGGGAGTTTACAATGAGCAGTTCTTC. Translated: CASSQGAGVYNEQFF. This chain joins TRBV4-2 and TRBJ2-1; TRBD2 matches at 7 bases. Per the germline V gene, CDR1 is LGHNA and CDR2 is YNFKEQ. CDR3 length: 15 residues. With V trimmed by 1 base and J by 4 bases, 4 bases remained unmatched.

The V call is TRBV13, the J call TRBJ2-1; 9 nucleotides agree with TRBD2. The ends lost 0 bases at V and 3 bases at J; junction bases unmatched: 0. The CDR3 is 15 amino acids. Germline V lookup: CDR1 PRHDT, CDR2 FYEKMQ (reference sequence). DNA for the CDR3: TGTGCCAGCAGCTTAGGGACTAGCGGCTACAATGAGCAGTTCTTC. The encoded protein is CASSLGTSGYNEQFF.

The V gene is TRBV6-6, the J gene TRBJ2-1, with 8 positions matching TRBD2. V shed 5 bases, J shed 0 bases, and the junction held 6 bases outside the gene matches. The CDR3 has 16 residues. Germline loops: CDR1 MNHNY, CDR2 SVGAGI (reference sequence). DNA for the CDR3: TGTGCCAGCAGTACGGGAGGGCGAAGCTCCTACAATGAGCAGTTCTTC. Residues: CASSTGGRSSYNEQFF.

This chain links TRBV4-1 with TRBJ1-5, with 9 bases lining up with TRBD1. Germline assignment: CDR1 MGHRA and CDR2 YSYEKL. This CDR3 is built from 16 residues. The ends lost 6 bases at V and 4 bases at J; junction bases unmatched: 10. This CDR3 is CASSQLGQGINQPQHF. CDR3 DNA sequence: TGCGCCAGCAGTCAATTGGGACAGGGTATAAATCAGCCCCAGCATTTT.

This clone was seen a few times. The V and J genes are TRBV7-2 and TRBJ2-1; the match to TRBD2 covers 7 bases. This CDR3 spans 16 amino acids. Germline V gene lookup returns CDR1 SGHTA and CDR2 FQGNSA. Losses at the gene ends were 4 bases for V and 4 bases for J; bases not matched to a gene: 10. The chain's CDR3 is CASSSRTSLGYNEQFF. CDR3 nucleotide sequence: TGTGCCAGCAGCTCGAGGACTAGTCTCGGGTACAATGAGCAGTTCTTC.

The V call is TRBV27, the J call TRBJ1-2; 7 bases line up with TRBD1. The V and J ends lost 6 bases and 4 bases, in that order; junction bases with no gene match: 11. The CDR3 spans 15 residues. The germline CDR1 and CDR2 sequences are MNHEY and SMNVEV (reference sequence). The CDR3 DNA is TGTGCCAGCAGCCCTTTGAGGGCAGGGGGCTATGGCTACACCTTC. Its protein product is CASSPLRAGGYGYTF.

The rearrangement uses TRBV6-1 and TRBJ2-7, with TRBD2 matching over 8 bases. CDR3 length: 14 amino acids. Losses at the gene ends were 3 bases for V and 0 bases for J; bases not matched to a gene: 1. Germline V gene sequence: CDR1 MNHNS, CDR2 SASEGT. The DNA of the CDR3 is TGTGCCAGCAGTGACAGCGGGAGCTCCTACGAGCAGTACTTC. Its translation: CASSDSGSSYEQYF.

The J gene is TRBJ2-1, the V gene TRBV19; the match to TRBD2 covers 12 bases. Per the germline V gene, CDR1 is LNHDA and CDR2 is SQIVND (reference sequence). CDR3 length: 15 residues. V dropped 7 bases and J dropped 7; count of bases not matched to a gene: 8. The CDR3 loop reads CASTSSGRADNEQFF. The CDR3 DNA reads TGTGCCAGTACCTCTAGCGGGAGGGCGGATAATGAGCAGTTCTTC. Complete variable domain (other parts from reference TRBV19 and TRBJ2-1): DGGITQSPKYLFRKEGQNVTLSCEQNLNHDAMYWYRQDPGQGLRLIYYSQIVNDFQKGDIAEGYSVSREKKESFPLTVTSAQKNPTAFYLCASTSSGRADNEQFFGPGTRLTVL.

The chain combines TRBV9 with TRBJ1-2; maybe TRBD1 (5 bases). The germline gives CDR1 SGDLS, CDR2 YYNGEE. The CDR3 is 15 residues long. V lost 2 bases and J 8 bases, leaving 19 bases between the germline ends. CDR3 region: CASSVTRQGPQGYTF. The CDR3 DNA reads as TGTGCCAGCAGCGTCACGCGGCAGGGTCCCCAGGGCTACACCTTC. Together with reference TRBV9 and TRBJ1-2, the CDR3 gives the full variable domain: DSGVTQTPKHLITATGQRVTLRCSPRSGDLSVYWYQQSLDQGLQFLIQYYNGEERAKGNILERFSAQQFPDLHSELNLSSLELGDSALYFCASSVTRQGPQGYTFGSGTRLTVV.

This clone was seen a few times. The rearrangement uses TRBV4-2 and TRBJ1-3; no clear D gene. Germline CDR1 and CDR2: LGHNA and YNFKEQ. The length of the CDR3 is 16 residues. V gave up 0 bases and J gave up 3 bases, with 12 bases separating them. This CDR3 is CASSQDFGLNGNTIYF. CDR3 nucleotide sequence: TGTGCCAGCAGCCAAGATTTTGGACTCAATGGAAACACCATATATTTT.

V gene TRBV9 combines with J gene TRBJ2-3; D perhaps matches TRBD2 (6 bases). Trimming stripped 6 bases from V and 4 bases from J, with 18 bases between. The V gene's germline CDR1 is SGDLS and CDR2 YYNGEE. The CDR3 is 15 residues long. This CDR3 is CASMSPGGGADTQYF. CDR3 bases: TGTGCCAGCATGTCCCCTGGGGGAGGAGCAGATACGCAGTATTTT.

The chain links TRBV28 to TRBJ2-3; 11 nucleotides agree with TRBD2. Germline trimming cut 9 bases from V and 2 bases from J; bases unmatched to any gene: 7. The CDR3 has 15 amino acids. The germline V gene has CDR1 MDHEN and CDR2 SYDVKM. The CDR3 DNA reads TGTGCCAGAACCGGGACTAGCGGTCCCACAGATACGCAGTATTTT. It encodes CARTGTSGPTDTQYF.

The chain recombines TRBV19 with TRBJ1-1, with D possibly matching TRBD1 (5 bases). The V end was cut by 5 bases, the J end by 1 base, with 8 bases between. Looked up from germline, CDR1 is LNHDA and CDR2 is SQIVND (reference sequence). The length of the CDR3 is 13 residues. CDR3 in amino acids: CASSQQGNTEAFF. The CDR3 DNA sequence: TGTGCCAGTAGTCAGCAGGGGAACACTGAAGCTTTCTTT.

This chain links TRBV20-1 with TRBJ2-7, with D perhaps TRBD2 (6 bases). The ends were cut back, 7 bases at V and 3 bases at J, with 10 bases in the middle. This CDR3 spans 11 amino acids. The germline gives CDR1 DFQATT, CDR2 SNEGSKA (reference sequence). The CDR3, as DNA: TGCAGTGGGCAGGGAGGCTACGAGCAGTACTTC. Residues: CSGQGGYEQYF.

V usage is TRBV28 and J usage is TRBJ2-5, with 8 bases aligning to TRBD1. V lost 6 bases, J lost 0 bases, and 6 bases stayed unmatched. Looked up from germline, CDR1 is MDHEN and CDR2 is SYDVKM. The CDR3 is 15 amino acids. The CDR3 is CASSLGQGHQETQYF. The DNA of the CDR3 is TGTGCCAGCAGCCTCGGACAGGGCCACCAAGAGACCCAGTACTTC.

The gene calls are TRBV27 and TRBJ2-5; TRBD2 matches 10 bases. The CDR3 has 15 residues. Germline lookup yields CDR1 MNHEY and CDR2 SMNVEV (reference sequence). V shed 4 bases, J shed 4 bases, and the junction held 6 bases outside the gene matches. As DNA, the CDR3 is TGTGCCAGCAGTTCACCTAGCGGGAGCGGAGAGACCCAGTACTTC. It encodes CASSSPSGSGETQYF.

This clone appeared once. This sequence joins TRBV4-1 and TRBJ2-3; 12 bases match TRBD2. The length of the CDR3 is 17 residues. V dropped 4 bases and J dropped 0; count of bases not matched to a gene: 5. CDR1 and CDR2 (germline): MGHRA, YSYEKL. The CDR3 sequence is CASSRGLAGSSTDTQYF. The CDR3 bases are TGCGCCAGCAGCCGAGGACTAGCGGGATCTAGCACAGATACGCAGTATTTT.